The TCR beta chain under discussion was sequenced for a study of cytomegalovirus exposure and HLA in healthy donors. The CDR3 spans 14 residues. V lost 6 bases to trimming and J lost 3 bases; unmatched junction nucleotides: 5. Germline V gene sequence: CDR1 ENHRY, CDR2 SYGVKD. Researchers ran the PCR with 60 Vbeta and 13 Jbeta primers. Profiling relied on immunoSEQ multiplex PCR, and the TCRdb table lists in-frame clones only, not all of them. The table lists about 170,000 clones, over 60% of them singletons, with more than 1.3% in the top ten. The rearrangement joins TRBV10-3 to TRBJ2-7; TRBD1 matches 10 bases. Input material: PBMCs. This clonotype originated in a girl aged 5 to 17 in good health and CMV-seronegative. CDR3 coding DNA: TGTGCCATCAGCCCGGGACAGGGGATCTACGAGCAGTACTTC. Residues: CAISPGQGIYEQYF.